This T cell receptor beta chain originates from a study of shared clonotypes between healthy human individuals. Study in general: A donor's plate count was three for CD4 naive and three for CD4 memory; CD8 naive had two and CD8 memory one. Notes on the study in general: Rarefaction demonstrated incomplete sorted-subset sequencing despite large depth.

Produced via immunoSEQ multiplex PCR; TCRdb's table is partial and in-frame only. The table has about 110,000 clones, around 65% seen once. Details on this clone: What it recognizes is unknown.

The CDR3 is made up of 15 amino acids. CDR1 is SGDLS, CDR2 YYNGEE, per germline. The trim removed 4 bases at V and 2 bases at J, leaving 5 bases unmatched. CD8 memory comprised CD45RO+ plus CCR7-negative CD45RA+ TemRA cells. V and J are TRBV9 and TRBJ2-2; 7 bases align to TRBD1. What was sequenced was memory CD8+ T cells sorted from blood. The subset here: CD45RO+ cells pooled with CCR7-negative TemRA cells. The clonotype was recovered from a woman in her twenties or thirties in good health. The CDR3 region has the DNA TGTGCCAGCAGCACCGGGACAGTTAACACCGGGGAGCTGTTTTTT. Its protein is CASSTGTVNTGELFF. Looking up the rest from reference TRBV9 and TRBJ2-2 gives the full variable domain: DSGVTQTPKHLITATGQRVTLRCSPRSGDLSVYWYQQSLDQGLQFLIQYYNGEERAKGNILERFSAQQFPDLHSELNLSSLELGDSALYFCASSTGTVNTGELFFGEGSRLTVL.